This T cell receptor (delta chain) was identified in a study of γδ T cells in repeated Plasmodium falciparum infection. For the study at large: Donors had four controlled P. falciparum NF54 infections over about 640 days.

Bulk repertoires came from Vgamma9/Vdelta2+ or Vdelta2-negative gammadelta T cells flow-sorted from PBMC. The length of the CDR3 is 17 residues. Germline assignment: CDR1 GEAIGNYY and CDR2 EKD. TCRdb re-called the multiplex PCR reads with CATT. The sample lists 90,000 to 95,000 delta-chain clones, 0.75% to 1% occurring once. This clone was seen at least ten times. A far larger clone is just one base off, so this is likely a read error. Other nucleotide sequences in the sample specify the same CDR3. Sample: gamma-delta T cells from blood. This sequence was found in a pool of human donors (malaria-infected and uninfected, not separated). For the V gene the call is TRDV2; the J gene has no call; the D segment call TRDD3 is taken from the table without a DNA check. CDR3 region: CACDTLARGDNTDKLIF. CDR3 nucleotides: TGTGCCTGTGACACCCTAGCCCGGGGGGATAACACCGATAAGCTCATCTTT.